The 21 T cell receptor beta chains below come from one sample, sequenced in a study of cytomegalovirus exposure and HLA in healthy donors. PCR amplification relied on 60 Vbeta primers (plus 13 Jbeta primers). TCRdb's table, derived via immunoSEQ multiplex PCR, lists solely in-frame clones and lacks some. Among about 88,000 clones listed, over 80% were seen once. Specimen: PBMCs. The receptor set was obtained from a man aged 18 to 35 in good health and CMV-seronegative.

The gene calls are TRBV5-8 and TRBJ1-1; TRBD1 matches 7 bases. The CDR3 spans 14 residues. Germline CDR1 is SGHTS and CDR2 is YDEGEE. J gave up 3 bases and V 6 bases, and 8 bases lay outside the gene matches. The CDR3 region has the DNA TGTGCCAGCAAGGACAGGTCGACTTACACTGAAGCTTTCTTT. This codes for CASKDRSTYTEAFF. Looking up the rest from reference TRBV5-8 and TRBJ1-1 gives the full variable domain: EAGVTQSPTHLIKTRGQQATLRCSPISGHTSVYWYQQALGLGLQFLLWYDEGEERNRGNFPPRFSGRQFPNYSSELNVNALELEDSALYLCASKDRSTYTEAFFGQGTRLTVV.

The rearrangement uses TRBV2 and TRBJ2-1; possible D gene TRBD1, 6 bases. CDR1 is SNHLY and CDR2 is FYNNEI in the germline V gene. The length of the CDR3 is 11 residues. Trimming removed 8 bases at V and 7 bases at J, with 9 bases between. CDR3 coding DNA: TGTGCCAGCCAGGGGATGAATGAGCAGTTCTTC. Translating it yields CASQGMNEQFF.

The genes are TRBV30 and TRBJ2-3, with 7 bases matching TRBD1. V was pared by 4 bases and J by 0 bases, with 4 bases of the junction left unmatched. CDR1 is GTSNPN, CDR2 SVGIG, per germline (reference sequence). This CDR3 contains 14 residues. In nucleotides, the CDR3 is TGTGCCTGGACCCGGGACAGAAGCACAGATACGCAGTATTTT. This translates into CAWTRDRSTDTQYF.

The CDR3 protein is CASSEGQGEFGYTF. For the CDR3, the DNA is TGTGCCAGCAGTGAAGGACAGGGAGAATTTGGCTACACCTTC. This sequence joins TRBV25-1 and TRBJ1-2; 8 nucleotides line up with TRBD1. After removal of 2 bases from V and 7 bases from J, the junction contained 6 bases not matched to a gene. The germline gives CDR1 MGHDK, CDR2 SYGVNS. The CDR3 has 14 residues.

The chain recombines TRBV13 with TRBJ2-3; D call uncertain. V lost 0 bases and J 0 bases, leaving 10 bases between the germline ends. This CDR3 contains 16 residues. Looked up from germline, CDR1 is PRHDT and CDR2 is FYEKMQ (reference sequence). The CDR3 sequence: CASSLGRRLSTDTQYF. CDR3 sequence (DNA): TGTGCCAGCAGCTTAGGCCGGCGGTTAAGCACAGATACGCAGTATTTT.

This clone was seen only once. The CDR3 here is CASSRTSGSYEQYF. The DNA of the CDR3 is TGTGCCAGCAGCCGCACTAGCGGGAGTTACGAGCAGTACTTC. V is TRBV6-5 and J is TRBJ2-7; 11 nucleotides line up with TRBD2. Germline values: CDR1 MNHEY, CDR2 SVGAGI. After removal of 6 bases from V and 4 bases from J, the junction contained 5 bases not matched to a gene. CDR3 size: 14 residues.

The rearrangement uses TRBV4-2 and TRBJ2-7; possibly TRBD2 for D (5 bases). Germline V lookup: CDR1 LGHNA, CDR2 YNFKEQ. The CDR3 covers 15 residues. With 0 bases removed from V and 2 bases from J, the gap between germline ends came to 11 bases. CDR3 loop: CASSQDIAPAYEQYF. The CDR3 DNA reads TGTGCCAGCAGCCAAGATATAGCGCCAGCCTACGAGCAGTACTTC.

V is TRBV4-2 and J is TRBJ1-2; D may be TRBD1 (6 bases). Trimming shortened V by 5 bases and J by 2 bases, and 15 bases separated the two germline ends. Germline V gene data show CDR1 as LGHNA and CDR2 as YNFKEQ. The CDR3 contains 15 residues. The CDR3 sequence is CASSTRNGQNYGYTF. CDR3 bases: TGTGCCAGCAGCACCCGAAACGGACAGAACTATGGCTACACCTTC.

This rearrangement joins TRBV19 to TRBJ2-7; TRBD2 aligns across 9 bases. The CDR3 runs 16 residues. The V gene end was trimmed by 4 bases and the J gene end by 0 bases; junction bases not matched to a gene: 7. Germline assignment: CDR1 LNHDA and CDR2 SQIVND (reference sequence). DNA for the CDR3: TGTGCCAGTAGTACTAATAGCGGGAGCAACTCCTACGAGCAGTACTTC. Residues: CASSTNSGSNSYEQYF.

This clone was counted once. The rearrangement links TRBV7-2 to TRBJ1-2, with a possible D match to TRBD1 (5 bases). CDR3 size: 16 residues. The germline V and J ends were trimmed by 2 bases and 6 bases, with 19 bases remaining between them. The germline V gene has CDR1 SGHTA and CDR2 FQGNSA. The CDR3: CASSLNGRPQGDGYTF. Here the CDR3 DNA reads TGTGCCAGCAGCTTAAACGGTAGACCCCAAGGGGATGGCTACACCTTC.

The CDR3 DNA is TGTGCCAGCAGCTTGGCCGGGGAGGTGAACACTGAAGCTTTCTTT. It yields the protein CASSLAGEVNTEAFF. The chain carries TRBV5-8 and TRBJ1-1; D gene unclear. The CDR3 covers 15 residues. Germline CDR1 reads SGHTS; CDR2 reads YDEGEE. Trimming stripped 0 bases from V and 0 bases from J, with 9 bases between.

The rearrangement links TRBV10-3 to TRBJ2-6; D is perhaps TRBD1 (6 bases). Trimming removed 0 bases at V and 0 bases at J, with 12 bases between. CDR3 length equals 18 residues. Germline assignment: CDR1 ENHRY and CDR2 SYGVKD. CDR3 DNA: TGTGCCATCAGTGAGTCGGCAGGGGTAAGCTCTGGGGCCAACGTCCTGACTTTC. Its protein product is CAISESAGVSSGANVLTF.

The chain recombines TRBV7-6 with TRBJ2-7, with D unclear. This CDR3 spans 13 amino acids. CDR1 and CDR2 from the germline V gene are SGHVS and FNYEAQ. Trimming shortened V by 0 bases and J by 2 bases, and 5 bases separated the two germline ends. The CDR3 sequence: CASSLATTYEQYF. In nucleotides, the CDR3 is TGTGCCAGCAGCTTAGCCACAACCTACGAGCAGTACTTC.

This clone appeared a single time. J is TRBJ2-5 and V is TRBV2; D is possibly TRBD2 (6 bases). The germline V and J ends were trimmed by 4 bases and 9 bases, with 15 bases remaining between them. CDR1 is SNHLY, CDR2 FYNNEI, per germline. This CDR3 has 13 residues. The CDR3 region is CASSARDGSAQYF. The CDR3 DNA reads TGTGCCAGCAGTGCCAGGGACGGGAGCGCCCAGTACTTC.

The J gene is TRBJ1-2, the V gene TRBV30; TRBD1 is a possible D gene (5 bases). This CDR3 contains 15 residues. Trimming took off 3 bases at V and 5 bases at J, with 19 bases between the two ends. From germline, CDR1 is GTSNPN and CDR2 SVGIG (reference sequence). The CDR3 loop is CAWSLGGTQKYGYTF. The CDR3 bases are TGTGCCTGGAGCCTGGGGGGGACTCAAAAATATGGCTACACCTTC.

The rearrangement links TRBV29-1 to TRBJ1-2; the D gene is possibly TRBD1 (5 bases). This CDR3 region has 14 residues. V was trimmed by 5 bases and J by 6 bases, leaving 19 bases between them. CDR1 SQVTM and CDR2 ANQGSEA come from the germline V gene. This chain's CDR3 is CSVFKTGGVDGYTF. The CDR3 nucleotides are TGCAGCGTTTTTAAGACCGGGGGGGTGGATGGCTACACCTTC. The complete variable domain, with remaining parts taken from reference TRBV29-1 and TRBJ1-2, reads SAVISQKPSRDICQRGTSLTIQCQVDSQVTMMFWYRQQPGQSLTLIATANQGSEATYESGFVIDKFPISRPNLTFSTLTVSNMSPEDSSIYLCSVFKTGGVDGYTFGSGTRLTVV.

This rearrangement joins TRBV6-5 to TRBJ1-6, with D unresolved. The CDR3 spans 13 residues. Trimming stripped 6 bases from V and 4 bases from J, with 7 bases between. Germline V gives CDR1 MNHEY, CDR2 SVGAGI. The CDR3 loop reads CASSREYNSPLHF. The CDR3 DNA sequence: TGTGCCAGCAGCCGGGAGTATAATTCACCCCTCCACTTT.

V and J are TRBV5-6 and TRBJ2-2; 11 nucleotides align to TRBD2. The CDR3 consists of 16 residues. The V segment lost 3 bases and the J segment 6 bases; nucleotides outside the gene matches: 7. CDR1 is SGHDT, CDR2 YYEEEE, per germline. CDR3 sequence reads: CASSSRTSGLPGELFF. CDR3 nucleotides: TGTGCCAGCAGCTCTCGGACTAGCGGGCTGCCCGGGGAGCTGTTTTTT.

Only one count was recorded for this clone. This chain joins TRBV6-5 and TRBJ1-2; no reliable D call. Trimming left V 8 bases short and J 8 bases short, with 24 bases between. Germline CDR1 is MNHEY and CDR2 is SVGAGI. The CDR3 consists of 15 residues. CDR3: CASSTSGRGSLGYTF. For the CDR3, the DNA is TGTGCCAGCTCCACTAGTGGGCGAGGAAGCCTGGGCTACACCTTC.

The chain employs TRBV5-1 and TRBJ2-1, with 8 positions matching TRBD2. The junction had 10 bases not matched to a gene; V was cut back by 0 bases and J by 8 bases. CDR3 length: 16 amino acids. CDR1 SGHRS and CDR2 YFSETQ come from the germline V gene. CDR3: CASSLVAGLAGDEQFF. The DNA of the CDR3 is TGCGCCAGCAGCTTGGTAGCAGGACTAGCCGGCGATGAGCAGTTCTTC. The complete variable domain, with remaining parts taken from reference TRBV5-1 and TRBJ2-1, reads KAGVTQTPRYLIKTRGQQVTLSCSPISGHRSVSWYQQTPGQGLQFLFEYFSETQRNKGNFPGRFSGRQFSNSRSEMNVSTLELGDSALYLCASSLVAGLAGDEQFFGPGTRLTVL.

The chain recombines TRBV9 with TRBJ1-1, with D perhaps TRBD1 (5 bases). Per the germline V gene, CDR1 is SGDLS and CDR2 is YYNGEE. The length of the CDR3 is 13 residues. Trimming removed 6 bases at V and 1 base at J, with 10 bases between. In nucleotides, the CDR3 is TGTGCCAGCACCAAAGACAGGAACACTGAAGCTTTCTTT. Translating gives CASTKDRNTEAFF.